This T cell receptor beta chain came from a study of beta chain features in type 1 diabetes. For the study at large: No patient-donor differences in age, gender, total cells or subset yield. Whole-study results and caveats: Insertion counts at VDJ junctions were lower in type 1 diabetes patients, who also showed more deletions there.

Of note for this clone: What it recognizes is unknown.

The germline CDR1 and CDR2 sequences are KGHSH and LQKENI. The CDR3 covers 15 residues. The trim removed 1 base at V and 2 bases at J, leaving 2 bases unmatched. TCRB transcripts that were expressed got sequenced, as all of the isolated RNA had been reverse transcribed. Libraries were prepared by immunoSEQ multiplex PCR; TCRdb keeps only in-frame clonotypes and omits some of them. Here the sample spans a few hundred thousand clones, roughly 11% being singletons. This chain connects TRBV18 to TRBJ2-3; TRBD1 matches 8 bases. The sample consisted of central memory CD4+ T cells from blood. This receptor was taken from a man in his late teens or twenties in good health. DNA of the CDR3: TGTGCCAGCTCACCACGGACAGGGAACACAGATACGCAGTATTTT. It translates to CASSPRTGNTDTQYF.